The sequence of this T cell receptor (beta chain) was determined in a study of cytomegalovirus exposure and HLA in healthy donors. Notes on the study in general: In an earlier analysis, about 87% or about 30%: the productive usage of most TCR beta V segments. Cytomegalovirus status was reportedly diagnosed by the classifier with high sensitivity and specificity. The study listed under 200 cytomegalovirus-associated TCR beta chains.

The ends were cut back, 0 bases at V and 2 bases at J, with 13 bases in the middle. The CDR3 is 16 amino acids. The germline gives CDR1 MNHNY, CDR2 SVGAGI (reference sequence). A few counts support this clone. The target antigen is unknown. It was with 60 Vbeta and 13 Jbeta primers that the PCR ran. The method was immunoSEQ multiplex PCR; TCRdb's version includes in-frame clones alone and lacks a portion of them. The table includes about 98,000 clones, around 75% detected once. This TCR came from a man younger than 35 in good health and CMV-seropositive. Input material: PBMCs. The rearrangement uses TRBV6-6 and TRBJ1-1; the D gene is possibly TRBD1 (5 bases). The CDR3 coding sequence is TGTGCCAGCAGTTACTCTTTTGACAGTTCCAACACTGAAGCTTTCTTT. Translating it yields CASSYSFDSSNTEAFF.